The rows below give T cell receptor beta chains drawn from one sample of a study of T cells in Graves' hyperthyroidism and ophthalmopathy. MiXCR, run by TCRdb on the multiplex PCR reads, gives a single entry per CDR3 protein. The sample holds hundreds of thousands of distinct CDR3 sequences, 17% seen once. The material sequenced was blood. All receptors derive from a woman aged 18-30 years with Graves' ophthalmopathy. Each CDR3 is given with its conserved first and last residue. Fields, in order: D gene, J gene, V gene, clone size, CDR3 DNA, CDR3 protein. The D gene is left open where the match is weak. The size field is filled for only some rows; it gives once, few, many or a size class.

>TRBD1|TRBJ1-3|TRBV5-8|-
TGTGCCAGCAGCCAAGATTATGTTCGGACAGGGCGGTCTGGAAACACCATATATTTT
CASSQDYVRTGRSGNTIYF
>-|TRBJ1-2|TRBV6-1|-
TGTGCCAGCAGTTCCCTAAAGATAACAGGGACCTACGGTGGCTACACCTTC
CASSSLKITGTYGGYTF
>TRBD1|TRBJ1-2|TRBV7-2|many
TGTGCCAGCAGCCCTCGACAGGGAGGGTATGGCTACACCTTC
CASSPRQGGYGYTF
>-|TRBJ2-7|TRBV20-1|few
TGCAGTGCCCGCTTCCGGGCAGGCCTCTACGAGCAGTACTTC
CSARFRAGLYEQYF
>-|TRBJ2-3|TRBV3-1|many
TGTGCCAGCAGCCAAGATCCTGGTAGTTTGACGCAGTATTTT
CASSQDPGSLTQYF
>TRBD2|TRBJ2-3|TRBV5-1|many
TGCGCCAGCAGCTTGGAGAACCTAGCGGGAGTGGGGACAGATACGCAGTATTTT
CASSLENLAGVGTDTQYF
>-|TRBJ1-6|TRBV30|-
TGTGCCTGGAGTGCCCAGCGGGATTCACCCCTCCACTTT
CAWSAQRDSPLHF
>-|TRBJ2-1|TRBV20-1|few
TGCAGCGTTAGAGTGGCCGGGGTCTACAATGAGCAGTTCTTC
CSVRVAGVYNEQFF
>-|TRBJ1-3|TRBV6-2/TRBV6-3|-
TGTGCCAGCAGTTACTCGGGGGGAAGAAGCACCATATATTTT
CASSYSGGRSTIYF
>-|TRBJ1-2|TRBV5-1|-
TGCGCCAGCAGCTTGGTAACCGTTGCGGGGAGGCACTATGGCTACACCTTC
CASSLVTVAGRHYGYTF
>-|TRBJ1-6|TRBV6-1|many
TGTGCCAGCGGGAGGGGTATGATGAATTCACCCCTCCACTTT
CASGRGMMNSPLHF
>-|TRBJ1-2|TRBV12-5|few
TGTGCTAGTGGTTTGGTATTGGAGATAAGGCCGTACGGCTACACCTTC
CASGLVLEIRPYGYTF
>-|TRBJ1-2|TRBV6-1|-
TGTGCCAGCAGTGAAAGCCAGGGACTCAACTATGGCTACACCTTC
CASSESQGLNYGYTF
>TRBD2|TRBJ2-1|TRBV6-2/TRBV6-3|many
TGTGCCAGCAGTTTGAGGCTAGCGGGCTACAATGAGCAGTTCTTC
CASSLRLAGYNEQFF
>TRBD2|TRBJ2-7|TRBV5-1|once
TGCGCCAGCAGAAGCGGGAGGGCCTACGAGCAGTACTTT
CASRSGRAYEQYF
>TRBD1|TRBJ1-1|TRBV7-2|many
TGTGCCAGCAGCTTGACAGGGTGGCAATTAGGCACTGAAGCTTTCTTT
CASSLTGWQLGTEAFF
>-|TRBJ2-1|TRBV15|many
TGTGCCACCAGCGAGGGGGGGACAGGTCCCGATGAGCAGTTCTTC
CATSEGGTGPDEQFF
>TRBD2|TRBJ2-7|TRBV3-1|few
TGTGCCAGCAGCCAAGGCAAGACTAGCGGGCCTTACGAGCAGTACTTC
CASSQGKTSGPYEQYF
>-|TRBJ2-7|TRBV4-1|few
TGCGCCAGCAGCCAGGGGGTCCTGCAGGAAACCTACGAGCAGTACTTC
CASSQGVLQETYEQYF
>-|TRBJ2-2|TRBV28|few
TGTGCCAGCAGTTTTTTGGCCAATACAGGGTCGAACACCGGGGAGCTGTTTTTT
CASSFLANTGSNTGELFF
>-|TRBJ1-2|TRBV7-2|many
TGTGCCAGCAGCTTAGAGGGTGGCTACACCTTC
CASSLEGGYTF
>-|TRBJ2-7|TRBV4-2|few
TGTGCCAGCAGCCAGGAACAGGGATGGGAGCAGTACTTC
CASSQEQGWEQYF
>-|TRBJ1-2|TRBV3-1|many
TGTGCCAGCAGCCTACAGGGTTTTGGCTACACCTTC
CASSLQGFGYTF
>-|TRBJ2-1|TRBV7-2|many
TGTGCCAGCAGCTTAGGTGGTACAGGCTACAATGAGCAGTTCTTC
CASSLGGTGYNEQFF
>TRBD1|TRBJ1-2|TRBV28|many
TGTGCCAGCAGAGCAACAGGGGCCTCTGGCTACACCTTC
CASRATGASGYTF
>-|TRBJ2-7|TRBV14|-
TGTGCCAGCAGCCAAGATGGGGGGCTCTACGAGCAGTACTTC
CASSQDGGLYEQYF
>TRBD1|TRBJ1-6|TRBV28|-
TGTGCCAGCATCTACAGGGGTAATTCACCCCTCCACTTT
CASIYRGNSPLHF
>-|TRBJ2-3|TRBV6-2/TRBV6-3|-
TGTGCCAGCAGTTATGTGACGGAAGCCGGGTATACGCAGTATTTT
CASSYVTEAGYTQYF
>-|TRBJ2-1|TRBV6-1|few
TGTGCCAGCAGATCGACCCCCCCTGATGAGCAGTTCTTC
CASRSTPPDEQFF
>TRBD1|TRBJ1-1|TRBV12-3/TRBV12-4|many
TGTGCCAGCAGTAAGGACAGGGGTGGCACTGAAGCTTTCTTT
CASSKDRGGTEAFF
>-|TRBJ1-5|TRBV7-8|few
TGTGCCAGCAGCGACACAGGTTATAGCAATCAGCCCCAGCATTTT
CASSDTGYSNQPQHF
>TRBD2|TRBJ2-3|TRBV7-9|-
TGTGCCAGCAGCTTGACGCGGGGGGGGGATACGCAGTATTTT
CASSLTRGGDTQYF
>TRBD1|TRBJ2-7|TRBV20-1|many
TGCAGTGCTCGAGACTGGACAGGGTCCTACGAGCAGTACTTC
CSARDWTGSYEQYF
>TRBD1|TRBJ1-2|TRBV19|few
TGTGCCAGTAGTACCAGGGGGTTCTATGGCTACACCTTC
CASSTRGFYGYTF
>-|TRBJ1-1|TRBV20-1|many
TGCAGTGCTAGAGAGGGTACCTCCGGGACGTATGAAGCTTTCTTT
CSAREGTSGTYEAFF
>-|TRBJ2-6|TRBV2|few
TGTGCCAGCAGTGAATCGGGTGCGGCTGGGGCCAACGTCCTGACTTTC
CASSESGAAGANVLTF
>-|TRBJ1-2|TRBV29-1|-
TGCAGCGTGCCCGGGTCAGCCCCAGGAGACACCTTC
CSVPGSAPGDTF